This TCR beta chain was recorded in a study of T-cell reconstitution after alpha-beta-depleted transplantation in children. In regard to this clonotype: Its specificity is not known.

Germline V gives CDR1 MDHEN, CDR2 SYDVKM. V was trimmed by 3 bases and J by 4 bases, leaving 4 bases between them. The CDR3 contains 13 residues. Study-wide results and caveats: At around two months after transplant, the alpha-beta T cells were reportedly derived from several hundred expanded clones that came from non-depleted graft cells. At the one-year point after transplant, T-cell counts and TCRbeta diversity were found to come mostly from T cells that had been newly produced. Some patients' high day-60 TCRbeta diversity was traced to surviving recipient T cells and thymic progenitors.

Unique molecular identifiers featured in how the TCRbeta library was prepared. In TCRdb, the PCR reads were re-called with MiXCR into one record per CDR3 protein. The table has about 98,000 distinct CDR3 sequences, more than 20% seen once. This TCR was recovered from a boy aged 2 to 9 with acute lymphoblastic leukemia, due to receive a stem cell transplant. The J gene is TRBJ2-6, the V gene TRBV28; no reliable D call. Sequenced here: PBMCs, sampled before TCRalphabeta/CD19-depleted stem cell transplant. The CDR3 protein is CASSLVGANVLTF. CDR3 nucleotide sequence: TGTGCCAGCAGTTTGGTAGGGGCCAACGTCCTGACTTTC.